This TCR beta chain was documented in a study of CD8 T cells in Susac syndrome. Random hexamers were used to reverse transcribe an amount of roughly 0.45 to 1 ug RNA. TCRdb redid the calling of the immunoSEQ multiplex PCR reads with MiXCR, one entry per CDR3 protein. The sample has some 250,000 distinct CDR3 sequences; about 96% are singletons. The junction had 11 bases not matched to a gene; V was cut back by 7 bases and J by 6 bases. This CDR3 region has 14 residues. Germline assignment: CDR1 DFQATT and CDR2 SNEGSKA (reference sequence). This receptor was obtained from a human donor with Susac syndrome. The sample taken for sequencing was CD4+ T cells from PBMCs. This chain joins TRBV20-1 and TRBJ2-3, with 9 bases lining up with TRBD2. The CDR3 spells CSVPRGGTGDTQYF. CDR3 bases: TGCAGTGTCCCGCGGGGGGGAACCGGGGATACGCAGTATTTT.